This T cell receptor beta chain was captured by sequencing in a study of blood T cell repertoires in COVID-19. Study in general: COVID-19 samples collected from the United States, Italy and Spain covered acute and convalescent phases. PBMCs, B-cell-depleted T cells, or T cells were the source of the cDNA or gDNA that made up the material.

Original handling: The authors estimated nucleated cell counts from reference gene primer amplification. The protocol was immunoSEQ multiplex PCR, while the TCRdb copy is restricted to in-frame clones and leaves out a portion. The V and J calls and clone size come from that table; D and trimming were worked out from the DNA. The profile shows some 110,000 clones, 86% of them singletons. With 2 bases clipped from V and 8 bases from J, the junction kept 7 bases outside the gene matches. Looked up from germline, CDR1 is MNHEY and CDR2 is SVGEGT. The CDR3 extends over 15 amino acids. The chain has TRBV6-2 or TRBV6-3 and TRBJ2-1; 9 bases are shared with TRBD2. The sequenced sample consisted of peripheral blood. The TCR comes from a man in his forties with acute or convalescent COVID-19. The CDR3 coding sequence is TGTGCCAGCAGTTACGGGACTAGCCATGGCGATGAGCAGTTCTTC. The encoded protein is CASSYGTSHGDEQFF.